This T cell receptor (beta chain) was sequenced in a study of blood T cell repertoires in COVID-19. Overall study context: T cells, B-cell-depleted T cells, or PBMCs supplied cDNA or gDNA.

Under the authors' procedure: How many nucleated cells were present was estimated from reference gene primer amplification. Produced via immunoSEQ multiplex PCR; TCRdb's table is partial and in-frame only. V and J calls and clone size come straight from that table; D and trimming were deduced from the DNA. Of about 160,000 clones listed, 70% to 90% were seen once; the top ten hold approximately 5.4%. The V end lost 5 bases, the J end lost 3 bases, and 8 bases lay between the germline ends. This CDR3 comprises 12 residues. Looked up from germline, CDR1 is MNHEY and CDR2 is SVGAGI. This clone was found a few times.

The TCR sequence derives from a woman aged 50 to 60 with COVID-19, enrolled during active disease. The chain joins TRBV6-5 to TRBJ2-7; no reliable D call. Material for sequencing was peripheral blood. The CDR3 region has the DNA TGTGCCAGCAGTATCCGAGACTACGAGCAGTACTTC. Translated: CASSIRDYEQYF.